The 7 T cell receptor beta chains listed next were all sequenced from one sample in a study of spatial heterogeneity in lung cancer. Whole-study results and caveats: One measure, the expanded intratumoral alpha and beta TCR count, tracked tumor mutation counts.

In TCRdb, the 5' RACE reads were re-called with MiXCR into one record per CDR3 protein. Here the sample spans 9,500 to 14,000 distinct CDR3 sequences, more than 12% being singletons. Time point meaning: sample taken at primary tumor resection. These receptors' targets are unknown. This sample comprised lung tumor tissue, obtained at surgery. Every receptor here comes from a male donor with early-stage non-small cell lung cancer.

This clonotype has at least ten counts. This chain uses TRBV7-9 with TRBJ1-6; TRBD1 matches 7 bases. Germline values: CDR1 SEHNR, CDR2 FQNEAQ (reference sequence). The CDR3 runs to 17 residues. Trimming cost V 5 bases and J 0 bases; bases outside gene matches: 7. The CDR3 nucleotides are TGTGCCAGCAGCGGACAGGAAACTAGCTCCTATAATTCACCCCTCCACTTT. Protein sequence: CASSGQETSSYNSPLHF.

This clonotype has at least ten counts. The CDR3 loop is CASSLNSGSYNEQFF. CDR3 DNA: TGTGCCAGCAGCTTAAATAGCGGGTCCTACAATGAGCAGTTCTTC. The chain carries TRBV7-2 and TRBJ2-1; 7 bases line up with TRBD2. The CDR3 has 15 amino acids. Trimming at V came to 2 bases and at J to 1 base, leaving 2 bases not matched to a gene. Germline V gene lookup returns CDR1 SGHTA and CDR2 FQGNSA.

Only a few counts were recorded for this clonotype. V usage is TRBV6-1 and J usage is TRBJ1-5; no reliable D call. Germline lookup yields CDR1 MNHNS and CDR2 SASEGT. Between the trimmed V and J ends, which lost 2 bases and 7 bases, there was a span of 15 bases. This CDR3 is 15 amino acids long. In nucleotides, the CDR3 is TGTGCCAGCAGTGAAAAATCGACCTCCAACCAGCCCCAGCATTTT. This encodes CASSEKSTSNQPQHF.

Ten or more counts support this clonotype. This chain links TRBV27 with TRBJ1-2, with a tentative D call TRBD1 (5 bases). V was pared by 6 bases and J by 4 bases, with 24 bases between. Germline values: CDR1 MNHEY, CDR2 SMNVEV (reference sequence). The CDR3 has 17 residues. This chain's CDR3 is CASSPAGRVGLRYGYTF. CDR3 nucleotide sequence: TGTGCCAGCAGCCCCGCGGGCAGGGTTGGGCTGCGCTATGGCTACACCTTC.

This clonotype occurred a few times. This may come from a read error, since a much larger clone is one base off. The V and J genes are TRBV9 and TRBJ2-1, with 9 bases identical to TRBD2. The CDR3 runs to 15 residues. Germline CDR1 SGDLS, CDR2 YYNGEE. Losses at the gene ends were 10 bases for V and 2 bases for J; bases not matched to a gene: 10. The CDR3 nucleotides are TGTGCCGGCACCCCGCTAGCGGGGCCCTACAATGAGCAGTTCTTC. Its protein product is CAGTPLAGPYNEQFF. Full variable domain (missing parts from reference TRBV9 and TRBJ2-1): DSGVTQTPKHLITATGQRVTLRCSPRSGDLSVYWYQQSLDQGLQFLIQYYNGEERAKGNILERFSAQQFPDLHSELNLSSLELGDSALYFCAGTPLAGPYNEQFFGPGTRLTVL.

This clonotype turned up a few times. The V and J genes are TRBV20-1 and TRBJ1-4; the D is unclear. The CDR3 covers 13 residues. V was pared by 2 bases and J by 3 bases, with 7 bases between. The germline CDR1 and CDR2 sequences are DFQATT and SNEGSKA (reference sequence). The CDR3 loop reads CSARTDPNEKLFF. Here the CDR3 DNA reads TGCAGTGCTAGAACAGATCCTAATGAAAAACTGTTTTTT.

This clonotype was detected a few times. The chain joins TRBV5-1 to TRBJ2-5; D possibly matches TRBD1 or TRBD2 (6 bases each). CDR1 SGHRS and CDR2 YFSETQ come from the germline V gene. The V end was cut by 1 base, the J end by 3 bases, with 10 bases between. The CDR3 consists of 14 residues. This CDR3 reads CASSLFGGEETQYF. Here the CDR3 DNA reads TGCGCCAGCAGCTTGTTCGGGGGCGAAGAGACCCAGTACTTC.